This record concerns one TCR beta chain sequence. The sample comes from a study of shared clonotypes between healthy human individuals. Trimming took 4 bases from V and 4 from J, leaving 17 bases between them. CDR1 and CDR2 (germline): SNHLY, FYNNEI. The CDR3 spans 15 residues. Original data processing: For the immunoSEQ data, sequences were junction-only without quality scores, so filtering differed. Only in-frame clones appear in the TCRdb table, and some are missing; sequencing was by immunoSEQ multiplex PCR. V and J calls and clone size follow that table, whereas D and trimming were derived from the DNA. In the table there are 2 million to 3 million clones, 80% to 95% of which are singletons.

J is TRBJ2-7 and V is TRBV2, with D perhaps given as TRBD1 or TRBD2 (6 bases each). Input material: naive CD4+ T cells from PBMCs. Subset defined: CD45RA+ positively selected. This TCR derives from a man younger than 35 in good health. Some clones in this sample may be carry-over from other donors' samples. The CDR3 loop is CASSGRGAQRYEQYF. CDR3 bases: TGTGCCAGCAGTGGGAGGGGGGCGCAGCGTTACGAGCAGTACTTC. Combining the CDR3 with reference TRBV2 and TRBJ2-7 gives the whole variable domain EPEVTQTPSHQVTQMGQEVILRCVPISNHLYFYWYRQILGQKVEFLVSFYNNEISEKSEIFDDQFSVERPDGSNFTLKIRSTKLEDSAMYFCASSGRGAQRYEQYFGPGTRLTVT.